A selection of T cell receptor beta chains follows, all from one sample in a study of response to subunit inactivated influenza vaccine. TCRdb reprocessed the RT-PCR reads via MiXCR and lists one record per CDR3 protein. The sample lists hundreds of thousands of distinct CDR3 sequences, approximately 15% seen once, with 5.5% to 7% in the top ten. The input for sequencing was PBMCs from blood, taken less than 15 days before vaccination. These receptors were taken from a middle-aged man who received an inactivated influenza vaccine. CDR3s leave out the opening cysteine and the closing phenylalanine or tryptophan. The D gene is left open where the match is weak.

- | TRBV7-9 | ASSTNREVAKNIQY
TRBD2 | TRBV4-3 | ASSPSSGGYEQY
- | TRBV3-1 | ASSQGATGLF
TRBD2 | TRBV7-9 | ASSPPSSGSYEQY
TRBD1 | TRBV20-1 | SARPWTGNNFTKNIQY
TRBD1 | TRBV6-4 | ASSNETGGFYLGSREQF
- | TRBV11-2 | ASSPGPYSYEQY
TRBD1 | TRBV20-1 | SVSSRGHTGANVLT
- | TRBV10-3 | AIKGDIDYTEAF
- | TRBV29-1 | SVELGEAF
- | TRBV12-3/TRBV12-4 | ASSPGWTDYGYT
TRBD1 | TRBV10-3 | AISVDRDTGELF
- | TRBV12-3/TRBV12-4 | ASSHTHTQY
- | TRBV28 | ASSLAGGRGPHSNQPQH
- | TRBV7-2 | ASSDRVAGTDNEQF
TRBD1 | TRBV5-5 | ASSWRTGTIEAF
- | TRBV25-1 | ASSEGRLIDTQY
TRBD2 | TRBV20-1 | CARDSGPTGGETQY
- | TRBV2 | ASTSGWENIQY
TRBD2 | TRBV7-9 | ASSFGVAGAPYNEQF
TRBD1 | TRBV24-1 | ATSDSRTGNTEAF
TRBD1 | TRBV9 | ASSVAGQGVSGYT
- | TRBV20-1 | SVFQSSYNEQF
- | TRBV27 | ASSLSRLAVTVSSYNEQF
- | TRBV6-1 | ASSPSGYGYGYT
TRBD1 | TRBV6-1 | ASSGTGRMNTEAF
- | TRBV6-5 | ASSYRGSYEQY
TRBD1 | TRBV10-3 | AISGGQLSSYEQY